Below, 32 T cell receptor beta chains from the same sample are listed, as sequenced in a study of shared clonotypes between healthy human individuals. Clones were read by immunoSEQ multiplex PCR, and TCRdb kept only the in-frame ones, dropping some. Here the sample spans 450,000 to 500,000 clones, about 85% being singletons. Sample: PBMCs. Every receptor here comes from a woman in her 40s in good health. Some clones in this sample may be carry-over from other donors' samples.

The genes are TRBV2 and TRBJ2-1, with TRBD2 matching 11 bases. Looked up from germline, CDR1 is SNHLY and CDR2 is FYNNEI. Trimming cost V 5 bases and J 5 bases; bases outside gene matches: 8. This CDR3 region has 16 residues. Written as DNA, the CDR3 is TGTGCCAGCAGTCAATGGGCTAGCGGGAGGAACAATGAGCAGTTCTTC. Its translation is CASSQWASGRNNEQFF.

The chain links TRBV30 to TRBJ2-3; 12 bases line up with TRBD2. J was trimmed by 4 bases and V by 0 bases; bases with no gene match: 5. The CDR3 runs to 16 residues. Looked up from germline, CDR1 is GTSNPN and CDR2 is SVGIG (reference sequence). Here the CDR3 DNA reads TGTGCCTGGAGTGTAAGCCTAGCGGGAGGGGCAGATACGCAGTATTTT. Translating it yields CAWSVSLAGGADTQYF.

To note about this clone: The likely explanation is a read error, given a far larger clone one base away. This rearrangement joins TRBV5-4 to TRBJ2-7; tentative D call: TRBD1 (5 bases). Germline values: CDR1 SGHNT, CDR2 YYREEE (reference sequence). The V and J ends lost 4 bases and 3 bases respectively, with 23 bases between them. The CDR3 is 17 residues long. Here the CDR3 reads CASSKGQTFRPIYEQYF. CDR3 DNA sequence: TGTGCCAGCAGCAAAGGACAAACCTTCAGGCCGATCTACGAGCAGTACTTC.

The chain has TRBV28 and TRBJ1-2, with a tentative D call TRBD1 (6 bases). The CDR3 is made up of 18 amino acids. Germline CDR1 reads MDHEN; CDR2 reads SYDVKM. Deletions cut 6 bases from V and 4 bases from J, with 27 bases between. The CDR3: CASRVVVGQLSWIYGYTF. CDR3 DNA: TGTGCCAGCAGGGTAGTAGTGGGACAACTCTCGTGGATCTATGGCTACACCTTC.

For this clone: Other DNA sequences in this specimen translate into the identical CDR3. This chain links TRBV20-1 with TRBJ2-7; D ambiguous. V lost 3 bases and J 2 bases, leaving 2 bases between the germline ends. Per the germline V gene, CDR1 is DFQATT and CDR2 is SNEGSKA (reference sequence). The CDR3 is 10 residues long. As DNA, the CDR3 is TGCAGTGCTAGCACCTACGAGCAGTACTTC. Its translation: CSASTYEQYF.

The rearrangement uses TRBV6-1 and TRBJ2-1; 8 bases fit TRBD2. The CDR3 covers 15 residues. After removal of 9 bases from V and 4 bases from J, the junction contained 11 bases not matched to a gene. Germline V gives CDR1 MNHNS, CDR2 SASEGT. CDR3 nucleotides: TGTGCCAGTTCCTTAGCGGGGCTAGGGTACAATGAGCAGTTCTTC. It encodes CASSLAGLGYNEQFF.

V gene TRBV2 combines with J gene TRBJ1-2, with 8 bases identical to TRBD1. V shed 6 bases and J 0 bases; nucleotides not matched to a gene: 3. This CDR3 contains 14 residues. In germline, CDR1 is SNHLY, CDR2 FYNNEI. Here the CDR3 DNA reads TGTGCCAGCAGAGGACAGGGAGCTAACTATGGCTACACCTTC. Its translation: CASRGQGANYGYTF.

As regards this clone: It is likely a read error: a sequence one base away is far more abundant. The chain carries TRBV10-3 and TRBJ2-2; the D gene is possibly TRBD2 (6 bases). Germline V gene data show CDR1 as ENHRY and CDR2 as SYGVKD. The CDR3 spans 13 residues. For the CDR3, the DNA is TGTGCCACGGGGGACCCGCCGGGCGGGGAGCCGTTTTTT. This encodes CATGDPPGGEPFF.

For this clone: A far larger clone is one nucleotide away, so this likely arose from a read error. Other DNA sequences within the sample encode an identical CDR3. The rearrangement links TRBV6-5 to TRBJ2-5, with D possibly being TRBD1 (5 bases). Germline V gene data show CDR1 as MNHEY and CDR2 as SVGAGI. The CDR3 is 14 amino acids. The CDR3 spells CASSYTGLKETQYF. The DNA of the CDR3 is TGTGCCAGCAGTTACACAGGATTGAAAGAGACACAGTACTTC.

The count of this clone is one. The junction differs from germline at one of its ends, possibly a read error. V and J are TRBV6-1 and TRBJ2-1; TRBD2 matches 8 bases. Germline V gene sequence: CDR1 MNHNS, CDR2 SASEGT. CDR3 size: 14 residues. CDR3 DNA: TGCGCCAGCGGGGACGGGGGGGGCTACAATGAGCAGTTCTTC. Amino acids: CASGDGGGYNEQFF.

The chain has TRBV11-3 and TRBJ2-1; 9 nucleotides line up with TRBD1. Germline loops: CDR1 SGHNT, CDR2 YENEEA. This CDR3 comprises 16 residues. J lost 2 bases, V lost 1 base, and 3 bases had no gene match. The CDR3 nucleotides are TGTGCCAGCAGCTTAGTGGGGACAGGGCCCTACAATGAGCAGTTCTTC. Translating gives CASSLVGTGPYNEQFF.

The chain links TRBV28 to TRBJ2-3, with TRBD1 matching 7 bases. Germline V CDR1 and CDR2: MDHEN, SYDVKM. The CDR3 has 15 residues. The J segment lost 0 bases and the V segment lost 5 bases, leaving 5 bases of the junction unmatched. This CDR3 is CASSLTGESTDTQYF. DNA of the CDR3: TGTGCCAGCAGTCTCACAGGGGAAAGCACAGATACGCAGTATTTT.

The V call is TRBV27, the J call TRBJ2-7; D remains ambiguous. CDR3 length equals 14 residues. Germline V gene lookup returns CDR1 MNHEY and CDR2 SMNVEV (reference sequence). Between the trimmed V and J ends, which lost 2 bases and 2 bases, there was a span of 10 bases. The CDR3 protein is CASSLARPTYEQYF. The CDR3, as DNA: TGTGCCAGCAGTTTAGCTAGGCCTACCTACGAGCAGTACTTC.

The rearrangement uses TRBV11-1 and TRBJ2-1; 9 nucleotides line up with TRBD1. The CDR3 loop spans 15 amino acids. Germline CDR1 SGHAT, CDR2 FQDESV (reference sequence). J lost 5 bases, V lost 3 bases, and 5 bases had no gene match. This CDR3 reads CASSFRDRDNNEQFF. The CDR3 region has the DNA TGTGCCAGCAGCTTCCGGGACAGGGACAACAATGAGCAGTTCTTC.

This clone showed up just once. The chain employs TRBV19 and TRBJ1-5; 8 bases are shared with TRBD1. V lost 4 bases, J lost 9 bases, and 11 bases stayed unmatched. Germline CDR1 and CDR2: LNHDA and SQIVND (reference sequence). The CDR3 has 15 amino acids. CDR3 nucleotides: TGTGCCAGTAGTAACCGGGACAGGTCTAGGGGGCCCCAGCATTTT. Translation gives CASSNRDRSRGPQHF.

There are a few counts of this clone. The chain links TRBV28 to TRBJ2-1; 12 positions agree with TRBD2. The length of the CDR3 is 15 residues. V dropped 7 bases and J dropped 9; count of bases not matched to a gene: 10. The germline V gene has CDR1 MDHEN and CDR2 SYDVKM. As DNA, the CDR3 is TGTGCCAGCAAGAGGCTAGCGGGAGGGCCGGGTGAGCAGTTCTTC. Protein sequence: CASKRLAGGPGEQFF.

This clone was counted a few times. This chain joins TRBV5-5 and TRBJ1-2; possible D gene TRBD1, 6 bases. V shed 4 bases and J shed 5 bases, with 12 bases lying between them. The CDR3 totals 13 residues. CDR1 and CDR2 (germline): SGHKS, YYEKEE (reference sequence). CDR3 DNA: TGTGCCAGCAGCCCGGCAGGGGAGTATGGCTACACCTTC. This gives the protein CASSPAGEYGYTF.

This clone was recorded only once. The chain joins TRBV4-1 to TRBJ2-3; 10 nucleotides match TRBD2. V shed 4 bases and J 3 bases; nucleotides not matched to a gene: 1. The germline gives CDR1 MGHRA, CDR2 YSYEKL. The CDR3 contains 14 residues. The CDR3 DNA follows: TGCGCCAGCAGCCCGGGACTAGCGACAGATACGCAGTATTTT. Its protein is CASSPGLATDTQYF.

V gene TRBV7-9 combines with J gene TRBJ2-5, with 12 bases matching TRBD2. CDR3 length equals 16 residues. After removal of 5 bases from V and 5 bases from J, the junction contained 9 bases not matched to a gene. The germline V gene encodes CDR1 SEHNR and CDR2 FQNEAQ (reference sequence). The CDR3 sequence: CASSPSTGTSGETQYF. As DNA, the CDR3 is TGTGCCAGCAGCCCATCAACCGGGACTAGCGGGGAGACCCAGTACTTC.

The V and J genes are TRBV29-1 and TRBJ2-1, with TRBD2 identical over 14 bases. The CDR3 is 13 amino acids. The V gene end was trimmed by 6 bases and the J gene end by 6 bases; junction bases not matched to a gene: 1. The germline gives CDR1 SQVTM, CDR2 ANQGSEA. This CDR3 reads CSVGTSGSNEQFF. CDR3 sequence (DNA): TGCAGCGTGGGGACTAGCGGGAGCAATGAGCAGTTCTTC.

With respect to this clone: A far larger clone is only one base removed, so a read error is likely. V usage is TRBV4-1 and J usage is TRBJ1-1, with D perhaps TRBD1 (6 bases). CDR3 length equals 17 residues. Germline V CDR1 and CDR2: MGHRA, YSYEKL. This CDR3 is CASSQPLADRTNAEAFF. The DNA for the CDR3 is TGCGCCAGCAGCCAACCCCTCGCTGACAGGACGAACGCTGAAGCTTTCTTT.

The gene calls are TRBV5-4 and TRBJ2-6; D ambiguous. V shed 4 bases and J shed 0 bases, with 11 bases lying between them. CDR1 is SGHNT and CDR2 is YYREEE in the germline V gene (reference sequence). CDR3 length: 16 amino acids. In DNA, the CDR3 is TGTGCCAGCAGCCCGACGGCTGCCTCTGGGGCCAACGTCCTGACTTTC. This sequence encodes CASSPTAASGANVLTF.

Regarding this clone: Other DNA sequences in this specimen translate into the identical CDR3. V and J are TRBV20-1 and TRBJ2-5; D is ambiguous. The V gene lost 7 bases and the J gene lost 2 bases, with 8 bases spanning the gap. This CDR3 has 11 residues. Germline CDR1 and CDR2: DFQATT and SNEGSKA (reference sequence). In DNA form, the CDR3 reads TGCAGTGGTACAGTACAAGAGACCCAGTACTTC. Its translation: CSGTVQETQYF.

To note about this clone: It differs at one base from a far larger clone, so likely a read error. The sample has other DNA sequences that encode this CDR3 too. CDR3 nucleotide sequence: TGTGCCAGCAGTTACATGACAGGGGGCCGTGACGAGCAGTACTTC. This translates into CASSYMTGGRDEQYF. The chain carries TRBV6-5 and TRBJ2-7; TRBD1 matches 10 bases. CDR3 length equals 15 residues. CDR1 MNHEY and CDR2 SVGAGI come from the germline V gene. The ends lost 2 bases at V and 5 bases at J; junction bases unmatched: 6.

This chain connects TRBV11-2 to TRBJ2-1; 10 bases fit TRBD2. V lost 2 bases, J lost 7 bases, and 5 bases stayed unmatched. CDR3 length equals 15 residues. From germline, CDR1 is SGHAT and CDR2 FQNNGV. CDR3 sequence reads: CASSLLAGVVNEQFF. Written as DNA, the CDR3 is TGTGCCAGCAGCTTACTAGCGGGAGTAGTAAATGAGCAGTTCTTC.

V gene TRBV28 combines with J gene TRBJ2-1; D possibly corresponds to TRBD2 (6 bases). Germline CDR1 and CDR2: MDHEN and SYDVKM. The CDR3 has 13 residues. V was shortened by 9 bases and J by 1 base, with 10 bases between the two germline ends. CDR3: CASLARSYNEQFF. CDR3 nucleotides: TGTGCCAGTCTAGCGCGTTCCTACAATGAGCAGTTCTTC.

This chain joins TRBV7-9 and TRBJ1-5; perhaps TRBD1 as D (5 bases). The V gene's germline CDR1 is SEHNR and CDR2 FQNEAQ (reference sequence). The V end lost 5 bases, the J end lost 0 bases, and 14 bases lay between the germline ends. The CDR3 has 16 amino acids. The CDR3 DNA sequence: TGTGCCAGCAGCCTCGGGGCGACATATAGCAATCAGCCCCAGCATTTT. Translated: CASSLGATYSNQPQHF.

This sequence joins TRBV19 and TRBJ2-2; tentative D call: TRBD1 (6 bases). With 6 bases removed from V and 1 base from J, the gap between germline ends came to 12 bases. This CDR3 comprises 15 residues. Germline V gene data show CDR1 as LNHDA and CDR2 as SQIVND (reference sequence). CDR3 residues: CASSRLGQNTGELFF. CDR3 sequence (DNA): TGTGCCAGTAGCCGTTTGGGACAGAACACCGGGGAGCTGTTTTTT.

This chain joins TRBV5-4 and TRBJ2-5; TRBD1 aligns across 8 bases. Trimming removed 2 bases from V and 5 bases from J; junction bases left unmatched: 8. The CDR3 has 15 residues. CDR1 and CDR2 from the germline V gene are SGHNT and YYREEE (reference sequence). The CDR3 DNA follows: TGTGCCAGCAGCTTTCGACAGGGGCTTATTGAGACCCAGTACTTC. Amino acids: CASSFRQGLIETQYF.

CDR3 protein: CASSPPNRRNYEQYF. The DNA of the CDR3 is TGTGCCAGCTCACCACCCAATCGCAGAAACTACGAGCAGTACTTC. The V and J genes are TRBV18 and TRBJ2-7, with unresolved D. Trimming took off 0 bases at V and 3 bases at J, with 12 bases between the two ends. The CDR3 spans 15 residues. Germline CDR1 KGHSH, CDR2 LQKENI.

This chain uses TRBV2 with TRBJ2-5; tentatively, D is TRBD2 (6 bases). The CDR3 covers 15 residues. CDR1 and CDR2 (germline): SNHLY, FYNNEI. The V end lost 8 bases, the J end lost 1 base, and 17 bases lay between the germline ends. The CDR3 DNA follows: TGTGCCAGCTGGCTTCCATTAGCGGCCCAAGAGACCCAGTACTTC. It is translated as CASWLPLAAQETQYF.

CDR3 in DNA: TGTGCCTGGAGGGTGACAGGGGTGTACGAAAAACTGTTTTTT. Translated: CAWRVTGVYEKLFF. J is TRBJ1-4 and V is TRBV30; 8 bases are a match to TRBD1. The CDR3 sequence is 14 residues long. V shed 3 bases, J shed 8 bases, and the junction held 8 bases outside the gene matches. Per germline, CDR1 GTSNPN and CDR2 SVGIG (reference sequence). The full variable domain, rest sourced from reference TRBV30 and TRBJ1-4, is SQTIHQWPATLVQPVGSPLSLECTVEGTSNPNLYWYRQAAGRGLQLLFYSVGIGQISSEVPQNLSASRPQDRQFILSSKKLLLSDSGFYLCAWRVTGVYEKLFFGSGTQLSVL.